This T cell receptor beta chain derives from a study of blood T cell repertoires in COVID-19. As for the study in general: Samples taken during acute and convalescent COVID-19 were collected in the United States, Italy and Spain.

This table comes from immunoSEQ multiplex PCR, and its TCRdb copy is limited to in-frame clones, with some not included. The table records about 80,000 clones, about 82% of them present only once. In germline, CDR1 is SGHNT, CDR2 YYREEE (reference sequence). This CDR3 region has 17 residues. Losses at the gene ends were 3 bases for V and 0 bases for J; bases not matched to a gene: 10. The sequence was collected from a man older than 75 with active or convalescent COVID-19. The sample taken for sequencing was peripheral blood. This chain links TRBV5-4 with TRBJ1-1; the match to TRBD1 covers 8 bases. CDR3 protein: CASSYDRGVNLNTEAFF. CDR3 in DNA: TGTGCCAGCAGCTATGACAGGGGAGTAAATCTGAACACTGAAGCTTTCTTT. Full variable domain (remainder filled in from reference TRBV5-4 and TRBJ1-1): ETGVTQSPTHLIKTRGQQVTLRCSSQSGHNTVSWYQQALGQGPQFIFQYYREEENGRGNFPPRFSGLQFPNYSSELNVNALELDDSALYLCASSYDRGVNLNTEAFFGQGTRLTVV.